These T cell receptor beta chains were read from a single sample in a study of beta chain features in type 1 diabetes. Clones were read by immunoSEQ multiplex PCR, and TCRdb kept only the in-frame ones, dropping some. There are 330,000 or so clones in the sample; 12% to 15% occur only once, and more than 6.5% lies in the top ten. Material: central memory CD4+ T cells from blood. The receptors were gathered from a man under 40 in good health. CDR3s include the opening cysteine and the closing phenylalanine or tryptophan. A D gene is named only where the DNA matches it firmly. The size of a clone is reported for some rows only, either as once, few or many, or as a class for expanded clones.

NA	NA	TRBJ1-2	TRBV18	TGTGCCAGCTCACCGGGAGGTACTGGCTACACCTTC	CASSPGGTGYTF
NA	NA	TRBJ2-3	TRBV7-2	TGTGCCAGCACCCCCTCACCACACACCACAGATACGCAGTATTTT	CASTPSPHTTDTQYF
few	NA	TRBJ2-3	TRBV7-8	TGTGCCAGCAGCTTAGGAGCGAGGGCCACAGATACGCAGTATTTT	CASSLGARATDTQYF
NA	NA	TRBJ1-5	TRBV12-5	TGTGCTAGTGGTTTAGGAGGGCTCAATCAGCCCCAGCATTTT	CASGLGGLNQPQHF
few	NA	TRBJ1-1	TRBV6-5	TGTGCCAGCAATAAGAGGCGGGGGGTGAACACTGAAGCTTTCTTT	CASNKRRGVNTEAFF
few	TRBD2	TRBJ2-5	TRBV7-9	TGTGCCAGCAGCTTGAATAGCGGGGGGGCCGAGACCCAGTACTTC	CASSLNSGGAETQYF
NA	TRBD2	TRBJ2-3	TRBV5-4	TGTGCCAGCAGCTTGGGTAGCGGGAGGGCCGCCGGGGATACGCAGTATTTT	CASSLGSGRAAGDTQYF
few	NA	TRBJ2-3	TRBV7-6	TGTGCCAGCAGCTTGAGCAGGAGAGATACGCAGTATTTT	CASSLSRRDTQYF
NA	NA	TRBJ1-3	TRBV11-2	TGTGCCAGCAGCCCCCGGCGATCTGGAAACACCATATATTTT	CASSPRRSGNTIYF
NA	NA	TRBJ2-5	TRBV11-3	TGTGCCAGCAGCCAGCAAGTTACCGGAGAGACCCAGTACTTC	CASSQQVTGETQYF
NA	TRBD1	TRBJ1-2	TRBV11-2	TGCGCCAGCAGCCAAACGACGACAGGGGTTAGTGGCTACACCTTC	CASSQTTTGVSGYTF
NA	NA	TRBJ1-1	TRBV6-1	TGTGCCAGCAGTGCCTGGGACACTGAAGCTTTCTTT	CASSAWDTEAFF
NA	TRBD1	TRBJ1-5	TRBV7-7	TGTGCTAGCAGCCAACAACAGGGGAACCTGTGCCAGCATTTT	CASSQQQGNLCQHF
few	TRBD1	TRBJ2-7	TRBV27	TGTGCCAGCAGACCAGGGACAGGGCTCTACGAGCAGTACTTC	CASRPGTGLYEQYF
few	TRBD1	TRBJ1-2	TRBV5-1	TGCGCCAGCAGCCCGATCACAGGGGGCAATGGCTACACCTTC	CASSPITGGNGYTF
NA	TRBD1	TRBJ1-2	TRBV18	TGTGCCAGCTCACCCGGGACAGGGGGTGGCTACACCTTC	CASSPGTGGGYTF
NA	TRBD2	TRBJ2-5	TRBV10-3	TGTGCCATCAGTGCCTCCTGGGGGGGGTCAGGGGAGACCCAGTACTTC	CAISASWGGSGETQYF
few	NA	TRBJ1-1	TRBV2	TGTGCCAGCAGTGGCCAATCGAACACTGAAGCTTTCTTT	CASSGQSNTEAFF
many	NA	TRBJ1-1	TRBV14	TGTGCCAGCAGCCAAGATTGGTCTGTCGGTCGGGTACGAGGTGAAGCTTTCTTT	CASSQDWSVGRVRGEAFF
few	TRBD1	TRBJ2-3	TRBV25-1	TGTGCCAGCAGTCCAGGGGGCGGGGTGGATACGCAGTATTTT	CASSPGGGVDTQYF
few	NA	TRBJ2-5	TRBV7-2	TGTGCCAGCAGCTTAGGATCGCCCTTCCAAGAGACCCAGTACTTC	CASSLGSPFQETQYF
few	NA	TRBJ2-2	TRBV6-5	TGTGCCACCAGGGGCCCGAACACCGGGGAGCTGTTTTTT	CATRGPNTGELFF
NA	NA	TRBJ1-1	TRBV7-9	TGTGCCAGCAGCATTTTGACAGATGAAGCTTTCTTT	CASSILTDEAFF
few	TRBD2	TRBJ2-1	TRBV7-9	TGTGCCAGCAGCTCCGGGACTAGCGGAGGTAGCTCCTACAATGAGCAGTTCTTC	CASSSGTSGGSSYNEQFF
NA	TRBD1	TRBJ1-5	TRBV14	TGTGCCAGCAGCCAAGGACAGGGGTTACTAAGCAATCAGCCCCAGCATTTT	CASSQGQGLLSNQPQHF
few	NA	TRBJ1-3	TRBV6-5	TGTGCCAGCAGCTTTGACGGGGTGGGAAACACCATATATTTT	CASSFDGVGNTIYF
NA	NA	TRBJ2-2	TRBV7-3	TGTGCCAGCAGCATCTCAGGGTCGAACACCGGGGAGCTGTTTTTT	CASSISGSNTGELFF
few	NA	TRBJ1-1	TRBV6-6	TGTGCCAGCAGTTACGGGGCAGCAGAAGCTTTCTTT	CASSYGAAEAFF
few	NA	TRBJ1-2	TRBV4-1	TGCGCCAGCAGCAACAGGGTCTATGGCTACACCTTC	CASSNRVYGYTF
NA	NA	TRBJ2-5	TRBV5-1	TGCGCCAGCAGCTTGTTTAGGAGGCAGGAGACCCAGTACTTC	CASSLFRRQETQYF
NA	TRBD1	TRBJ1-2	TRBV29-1	TGCAGCGTTGAGACAGGGGATCCATCTAACTATGGCTACACCTTC	CSVETGDPSNYGYTF
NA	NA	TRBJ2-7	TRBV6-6	TGTGCCTCGCAGGGGCAACCCTACGAGCAGTACTTC	CASQGQPYEQYF
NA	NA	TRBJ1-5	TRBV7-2	TGTGCCGGCAGCCCCCAGGGGCAGAACAATCAGCCCCAGCATTTT	CAGSPQGQNNQPQHF
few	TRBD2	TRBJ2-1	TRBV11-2	TGTGCCAGCAGCAGGAGCGGGAGGGTACACACCGATGAGCAGTTCTTC	CASSRSGRVHTDEQFF
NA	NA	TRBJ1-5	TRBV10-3	TGTGCCATCAGTGGACAGGCCGATCAGCCCCAGCATTTT	CAISGQADQPQHF
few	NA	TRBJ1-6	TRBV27	TGTGCCAGCTTAACTTTTGCTGGGGCAAATTCACCCCTCCACTTT	CASLTFAGANSPLHF
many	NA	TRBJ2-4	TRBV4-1	TGCGCCAGCAGCCAAGTCGAGGGAATAGCCAAAAACATTCAGTACTTC	CASSQVEGIAKNIQYF
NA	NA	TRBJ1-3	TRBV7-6	TGTGCCAGCAGCTTAGGGACACCCAAACCTGGAAACACCATATATTTT	CASSLGTPKPGNTIYF
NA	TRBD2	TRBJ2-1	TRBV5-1	TGCGCCAGCAGCCCCGGGACTAGCGGGGGAAGGGAGCAGTTCTTC	CASSPGTSGGREQFF
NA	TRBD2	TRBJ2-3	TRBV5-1	TGCGCCAGCAGCTTCGGGGGGGCCGGCACAGATACGCAGTATTTT	CASSFGGAGTDTQYF
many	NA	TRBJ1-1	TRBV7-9	TGTGCCAGCACAGTCGGACGAATGAACACTGAAGCTTTCTTT	CASTVGRMNTEAFF
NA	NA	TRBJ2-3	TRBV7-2	TGTGCCAGCAGCTTATCGTATAACACAGATACGCAGTATTTT	CASSLSYNTDTQYF
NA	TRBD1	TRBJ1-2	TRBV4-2	TGTGCCAGCAGCGAGGACAGGGTGTGGTATGGCTACACCTTC	CASSEDRVWYGYTF
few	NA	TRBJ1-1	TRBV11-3	TGTGCCAGCAGCTTAGCGGCTTGGATTGCGAACACTGAAGCTTTCTTT	CASSLAAWIANTEAFF
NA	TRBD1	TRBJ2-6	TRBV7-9	TGTGCCAGCAGCTTGAGGGGACAGGGGGCCACTGGGGCCAACGTCCTGACTTTC	CASSLRGQGATGANVLTF
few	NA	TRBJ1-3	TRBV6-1	TGTGCCAGCAGCCCGGAAACCTACTCTGGAAACACCATATATTTT	CASSPETYSGNTIYF
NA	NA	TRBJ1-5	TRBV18	TGTGCCAGCTCTCAGAGTAGCAATCAGCCCCAGCATTTT	CASSQSSNQPQHF